These 13 T cell receptor beta chains came from one sample sequenced in a study of blood T cell repertoires in COVID-19. TCRdb's copy holds only in-frame clones and misses some; the assay was immunoSEQ multiplex PCR. The sample lists tens of thousands of clones; 87% were seen once. The sample consisted of peripheral blood. These receptors all come from a human donor with active COVID-19. The donor label of this sample is uncertain.

This clone is deemed medium-sized. This CDR3 reads CASSLAPAYEQYF. The CDR3 DNA follows: TGCGCCAGCAGCTTGGCCCCAGCCTACGAGCAGTACTTC. J is TRBJ2-7 and V is TRBV5-1; D is ambiguous. The length of the CDR3 is 13 residues. Germline V gene sequence: CDR1 SGHRS, CDR2 YFSETQ. The ends were cut back, 0 bases at V and 2 bases at J, with 6 bases in the middle. The full variable domain, completed using reference TRBV5-1 and TRBJ2-7, is KAGVTQTPRYLIKTRGQQVTLSCSPISGHRSVSWYQQTPGQGLQFLFEYFSETQRNKGNFPGRFSGRQFSNSRSEMNVSTLELGDSALYLCASSLAPAYEQYFGPGTRLTVT.

V and J are TRBV2 and TRBJ2-3; 8 positions agree with TRBD2. This CDR3 has 15 residues. After removal of 7 bases from V and 0 bases from J, the junction contained 6 bases not matched to a gene. CDR1 is SNHLY, CDR2 FYNNEI, per germline. CDR3 sequence: CASKLAGFSTDTQYF. The CDR3 DNA sequence: TGTGCCAGCAAATTAGCGGGATTTAGCACAGATACGCAGTATTTT.

The chain recombines TRBV6-5 with TRBJ1-1, with D perhaps matching TRBD1 (5 bases). V was shortened by 2 bases and J by 4 bases, with 11 bases between the two germline ends. Germline-derived CDR1 and CDR2 are MNHEY and SVGAGI. The CDR3 runs to 14 residues. Here the CDR3 DNA reads TGTGCCAGCAGTTACCGCGGGGGAACCACTGAAGCTTTCTTT. This gives the protein CASSYRGGTTEAFF.

This clone was seen only a few times. The V call is TRBV19, the J call TRBJ1-1, with unresolved D. V shed 5 bases and J shed 6 bases, with 10 bases lying between them. The CDR3 runs to 12 residues. Looked up from germline, CDR1 is LNHDA and CDR2 is SQIVND (reference sequence). Written as DNA, the CDR3 is TGTGCCAGTAGTCCGGGGTGGGCTGAAGCTTTCTTT. This sequence encodes CASSPGWAEAFF.

V and J are TRBV29-1 and TRBJ2-1; 7 bases align to TRBD2. The ends lost 5 bases at V and 2 bases at J; junction bases unmatched: 0. Looked up from germline, CDR1 is SQVTM and CDR2 is ANQGSEA. This CDR3 has 12 amino acids. The DNA of the CDR3 is TGCAGCGTTACTAGCGCCTACAATGAGCAGTTCTTC. It codes for CSVTSAYNEQFF.

V usage is TRBV11-2 and J usage is TRBJ1-6; a possible D gene is TRBD1 (6 bases). Per the germline V gene, CDR1 is SGHAT and CDR2 is FQNNGV. Trimming took off 1 base at V and 9 bases at J, with 13 bases between the two ends. The CDR3 runs 15 residues. The CDR3 nucleotides are TGTGCCAGCAGCTTAGTGGGGGGGCGCGGTTCACCCCTCCACTTT. It codes for CASSLVGGRGSPLHF. The variable domain in full, completed from reference TRBV11-2 and TRBJ1-6, reads EAGVAQSPRYKIIEKRQSVAFWCNPISGHATLYWYQQILGQGPKLLIQFQNNGVVDDSQLPKDRFSAERLKGVDSTLKIQPAKLEDSAVYLCASSLVGGRGSPLHFGNGTRLTVT.

In its sample, this clone was seen once. The gene calls are TRBV28 and TRBJ1-5, with a tentative D call TRBD1 (6 bases). V was clipped by 6 bases and J by 2 bases, with 14 bases between them. This CDR3 region has 15 residues. Germline CDR1 and CDR2: MDHEN and SYDVKM. CDR3 amino acids: CASRSQGIRNQPQHF. In nucleotides, the CDR3 is TGTGCCAGCAGATCACAGGGTATACGCAATCAGCCCCAGCATTTT. The full variable domain, completed using reference TRBV28 and TRBJ1-5, is DVKVTQSSRYLVKRTGEKVFLECVQDMDHENMFWYRQDPGLGLRLIYFSYDVKMKEKGDIPEGYSVSREKKERFSLILESASTNQTSMYLCASRSQGIRNQPQHFGDGTRLSIL.

Here the CDR3 reads CASSSSGEGGNEQFF. The DNA of the CDR3 is TGCGCCAGCAGCTCCTCCGGGGAGGGAGGGAATGAGCAGTTCTTC. V usage is TRBV4-1 and J usage is TRBJ2-1; TRBD2 matches 7 bases. Germline CDR1 is MGHRA and CDR2 is YSYEKL. The CDR3 has 15 residues. The ends lost 5 bases at V and 7 bases at J; junction bases unmatched: 11.

This clone was counted a single time. This chain joins TRBV12-3 or TRBV12-4 and TRBJ2-1, with a tentative D call TRBD2 (5 bases). This CDR3 has 12 residues. V was clipped by 10 bases and J by 7 bases, with 14 bases between them. The CDR3 here is CATATTQNEQFF. Here the CDR3 DNA reads TGTGCCACCGCGACTACCCAAAATGAGCAGTTCTTC.

This chain joins TRBV6-2 or TRBV6-3 and TRBJ2-3; D may be TRBD2 (6 bases). Germline V CDR1 and CDR2: MNHEY, SVGEGT. Trimming pared 2 bases from V and 4 bases from J, leaving 19 bases between. The CDR3 totals 17 residues. CDR3 in DNA: TGTGCCAGCAGTTACGGGCCGGCGGGGCCCTTTCCAGATACGCAGTATTTT. Its protein is CASSYGPAGPFPDTQYF.

This chain connects TRBV12-5 to TRBJ2-2; the match to TRBD2 covers 7 bases. J gave up 3 bases and V 3 bases, and 7 bases lay outside the gene matches. Germline V gene lookup returns CDR1 LGHNT and CDR2 FRNRAP. CDR3 length: 16 amino acids. The CDR3 bases are TGTGCTAGTGGTTTCGCTACTAGCGCGGACACCGGGGAGCTGTTTTTT. As protein: CASGFATSADTGELFF.

J is TRBJ1-2 and V is TRBV19, with D maybe TRBD1 (6 bases). Trimming shortened V by 6 bases and J by 8 bases, and 16 bases separated the two germline ends. The CDR3 runs 13 residues. CDR1 LNHDA and CDR2 SQIVND come from the germline V gene (reference sequence). CDR3 sequence reads: CASSPPGVLGYTF. CDR3 nucleotide sequence: TGTGCCAGTAGCCCACCAGGGGTTTTGGGCTACACCTTC.

The gene calls are TRBV9 and TRBJ1-2; TRBD1 aligns across 7 bases. CDR3 size: 18 residues. From germline, CDR1 is SGDLS and CDR2 YYNGEE. The ends lost 0 bases at V and 5 bases at J; junction bases unmatched: 16. The CDR3 reads CASSVAGEMGQQPYGYTF. CDR3 nucleotides: TGTGCCAGCAGCGTAGCCGGCGAAATGGGACAGCAACCTTATGGCTACACCTTC.